This T cell receptor (beta chain) stems from a study of PD-1 and CTLA-4 blockade in melanoma. The CDR3 is made up of 14 amino acids. Germline V gene sequence: CDR1 MGHRA, CDR2 YSYEKL. Trimming cost V 5 bases and J 9 bases, with 16 bases left between them. Sequencing used immunoSEQ multiplex PCR; TCRdb keeps in-frame clones, though not all of them. The sample lists more than 15,000 clones, around 70% occurring once. Specimen: CD8+ T cells from peripheral blood, collected from a patient given anti-PD-1 treatment. V is TRBV4-1 and J is TRBJ2-2; D is undetermined. The sequence was collected from a human donor with melanoma. In DNA form, the CDR3 reads TGCGCCAGCAGCGACGCCGAAGTCGGGTGGGAGCTGTTTTTT. Its translation: CASSDAEVGWELFF.